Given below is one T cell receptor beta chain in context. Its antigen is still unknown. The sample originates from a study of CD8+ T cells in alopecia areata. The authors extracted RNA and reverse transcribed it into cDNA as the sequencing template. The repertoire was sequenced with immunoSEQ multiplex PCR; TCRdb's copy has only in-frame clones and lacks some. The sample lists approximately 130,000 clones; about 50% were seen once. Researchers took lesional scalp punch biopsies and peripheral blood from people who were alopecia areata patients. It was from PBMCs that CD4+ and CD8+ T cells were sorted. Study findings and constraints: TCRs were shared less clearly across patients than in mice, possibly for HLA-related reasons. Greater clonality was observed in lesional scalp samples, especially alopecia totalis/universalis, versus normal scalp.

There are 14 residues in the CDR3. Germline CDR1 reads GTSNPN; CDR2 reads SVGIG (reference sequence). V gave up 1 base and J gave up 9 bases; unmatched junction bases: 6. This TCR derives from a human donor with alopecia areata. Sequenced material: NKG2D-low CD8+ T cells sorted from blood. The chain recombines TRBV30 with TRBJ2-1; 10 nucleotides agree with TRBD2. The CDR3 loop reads CAWSATSGAGEQFF. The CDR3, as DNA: TGTGCCTGGAGTGCAACTAGCGGGGCAGGTGAGCAGTTCTTC.